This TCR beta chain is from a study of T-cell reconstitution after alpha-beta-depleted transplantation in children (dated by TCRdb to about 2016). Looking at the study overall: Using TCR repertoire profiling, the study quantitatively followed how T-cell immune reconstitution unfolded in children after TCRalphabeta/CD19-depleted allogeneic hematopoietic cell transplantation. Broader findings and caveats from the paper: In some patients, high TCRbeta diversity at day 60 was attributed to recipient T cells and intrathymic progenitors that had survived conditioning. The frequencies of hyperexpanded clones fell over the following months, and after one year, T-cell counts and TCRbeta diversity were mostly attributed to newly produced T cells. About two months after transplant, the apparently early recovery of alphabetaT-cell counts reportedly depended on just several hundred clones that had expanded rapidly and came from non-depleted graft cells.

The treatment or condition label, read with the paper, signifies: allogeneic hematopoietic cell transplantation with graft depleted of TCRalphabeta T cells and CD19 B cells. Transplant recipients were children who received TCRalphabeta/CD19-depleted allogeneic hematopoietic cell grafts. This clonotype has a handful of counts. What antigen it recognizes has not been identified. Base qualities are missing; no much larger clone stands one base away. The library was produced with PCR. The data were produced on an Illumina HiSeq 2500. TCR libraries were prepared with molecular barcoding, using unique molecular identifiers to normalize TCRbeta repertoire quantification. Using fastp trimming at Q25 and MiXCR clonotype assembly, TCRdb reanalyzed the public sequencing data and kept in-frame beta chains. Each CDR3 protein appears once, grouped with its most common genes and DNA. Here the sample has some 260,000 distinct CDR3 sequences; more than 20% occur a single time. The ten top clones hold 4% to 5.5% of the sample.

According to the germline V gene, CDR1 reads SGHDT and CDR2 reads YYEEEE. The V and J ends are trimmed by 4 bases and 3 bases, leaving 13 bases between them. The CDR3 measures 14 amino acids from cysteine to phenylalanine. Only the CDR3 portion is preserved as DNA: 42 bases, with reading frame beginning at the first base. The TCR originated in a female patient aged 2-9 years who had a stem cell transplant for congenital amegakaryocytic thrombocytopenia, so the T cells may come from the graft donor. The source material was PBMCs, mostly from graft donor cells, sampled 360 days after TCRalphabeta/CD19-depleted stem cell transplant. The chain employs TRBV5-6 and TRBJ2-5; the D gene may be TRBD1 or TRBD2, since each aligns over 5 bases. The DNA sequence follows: TGTGCCAGCAGCCCCACGGGACCCAAAGAGACCCAGTACTTC. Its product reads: CASSPTGPKETQYF.